The sequence of this T cell receptor (beta chain) was determined in a study of blood T cell repertoires in COVID-19. Generated by immunoSEQ multiplex PCR, the TCRdb table keeps only in-frame clones and is missing some. The data show roughly 290,000 clones, with around 85% seen just once and around 4.2% held by the top ten. The CDR3 covers 14 residues. CDR1 SGHRS and CDR2 YFSETQ come from the germline V gene. V gave up 0 bases and J gave up 2 bases, with 9 bases separating them. This clone has only one observation. The identical CDR3 is also encoded by other nucleotide sequences in the sample. The chain combines TRBV5-1 with TRBJ2-7; D may be TRBD1 (5 bases). The sequence derives from a woman aged 45-65 years with active or convalescent COVID-19. The sequenced sample consisted of peripheral blood. The CDR3 bases are TGCGCCAGCAGCTTGGGGCAGGGTGCCTACGAGCAGTACTTC. This sequence encodes CASSLGQGAYEQYF.